This entry features one T cell receptor beta chain sequence. It lacks a known antigen. No base-level quality is on record; no much larger clone is a single base apart. The source of the sample is a study of neoadjuvant nivolumab and ipilimumab in lung cancer (TCRdb year 2020). Regarding the complete study: In the NEOSTAR trial, nivolumab was administered intravenously at 3 mg/kg on days 1, 15 and 29, and the combination arm also received ipilimumab 1 mg/kg on day 1 only. The primary trial endpoint was the major pathologic response (MPR) rate in the intention-to-treat population in each study arm. A total of 40 to 45 patients with operable NSCLC were treated in the trial, with about 23 randomized to nivolumab monotherapy and about 21 randomized to nivolumab plus ipilimumab. The study compared TCR repertoires in pretherapy (baseline) peripheral blood with TCR repertoires in tumors resected at surgery following neoadjuvant immune checkpoint blockade. Matched pretherapy and resected tumor pairs were analyzed for seven patients, of whom four received nivolumab and three received nivolumab plus ipilimumab.

The time point label, as the study defines it: at surgical resection after neoadjuvant nivolumab +/- ipilimumab. Samples came from the phase 2 randomized NEOSTAR trial, which tested neoadjuvant nivolumab or nivolumab plus ipilimumab followed by surgery in operable NSCLC. The library came from the immunoSEQ multiplex PCR assay. In the authors' own workflow: Richness and clonality were used to summarize the repertoires, and clones that significantly expanded or contracted between pre- and post-therapy samples were identified. Sourced from immuneACCESS, this table was stored by TCRdb with only in-frame sequences that have V and J called. A share of the clones is absent; for the studies checked, an unresolved V gene accounts for under half, and the remainder has no known explanation. For V, J and clone size, that table is used; D and trimming come from the DNA. Here the sample has approximately 17,000 clones; around 76% occur a single time. The top ten constitute 8% of the sample.

General findings and caveats noted by the study authors: A positive correlation was observed between pretherapy blood TCR richness and richness in tumors resected after neoadjuvant therapy (Spearman R ≈ 0.8). Greater TCR richness and clonality were observed in resected tumors than in tumor-adjacent uninvolved lung, and increases were observed in more dual-therapy-treated tumors. No significant correlation was found between TCR clonality and pathologic tumor regression, and only a single major-pathologic-response sample was available for the analysis of TCR clonality versus pathologic tumor regression. From pretherapy to surgery, tumor T-cell richness and clonality increased in three of three dual-therapy tumors but in only two of four nivolumab-treated tumors. TCR sequencing was performed in a small number of samples.

The CDR3 contains 16 residues, cysteine and phenylalanine counted. Only the CDR3 region is kept as DNA, spanning 48 bases read in frame from base 1. V has 4 bases trimmed and J has 4 bases trimmed; junction bases matching no gene number 11. Sequences SGHDT (CDR1) and YYEEEE (CDR2) are obtained from the germline V gene. The sample consisted of tumor tissue, taken after neoadjuvant nivolumab, alone or with ipilimumab, at or shortly before surgery. The chain links TRBV5-6 with TRBJ1-2; 9 of the junction bases match TRBD1. This receptor was taken from an adult with non-small cell lung cancer. The CDR3 region reads CASSRDRELFRYGYTF. The sequenced DNA: TGTGCCAGCAGCCGGGACAGGGAGTTGTTTCGCTATGGCTACACCTTC.